Sequencing of this T cell receptor beta chain was carried out in a study of identical twins. TCRdb reprocessed the 5' RACE reads via MiXCR and lists one record per CDR3 protein. The sample includes about 810,000 distinct CDR3 sequences, approximately 13% of them seen just once. Findings and limits, study-wide: Modelling approaches yielded underestimates of out-of-frame TCR alpha sharing between monozygotic twins.

Of note for this clonotype: Antigen: not known.

Healthy Caucasian donors formed the entire cohort. Germline V CDR1 and CDR2: DFQATT, SNEGSKA (reference sequence). This CDR3 region has 14 residues. Trimming stripped 6 bases from V and 3 bases from J, with 15 bases between. The sample also formed part of further work on yellow fever vaccine responses in identical twins.

The source is a woman aged 18-29 years in good health. Sequencing was performed on PBMCs. The chain recombines TRBV20-1 with TRBJ2-1; tentative D call: TRBD2 (7 bases). The CDR3: CSAAVGGRYNEQFF. CDR3 in DNA: TGCAGTGCCGCGGTCGGGGGGCGCTACAATGAGCAGTTCTTC.